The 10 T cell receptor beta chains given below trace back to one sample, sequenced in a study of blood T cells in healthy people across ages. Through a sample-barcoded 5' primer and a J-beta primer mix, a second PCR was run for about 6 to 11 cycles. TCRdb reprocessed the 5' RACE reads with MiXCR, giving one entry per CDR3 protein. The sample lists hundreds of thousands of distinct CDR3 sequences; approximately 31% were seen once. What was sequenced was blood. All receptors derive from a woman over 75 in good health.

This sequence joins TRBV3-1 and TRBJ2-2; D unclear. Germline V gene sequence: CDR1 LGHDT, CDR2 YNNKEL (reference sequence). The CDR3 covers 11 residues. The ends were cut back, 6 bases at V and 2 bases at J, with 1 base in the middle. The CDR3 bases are TGTGCCAGCAGAAACACCGGGGAGCTGTTTTTT. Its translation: CASRNTGELFF.

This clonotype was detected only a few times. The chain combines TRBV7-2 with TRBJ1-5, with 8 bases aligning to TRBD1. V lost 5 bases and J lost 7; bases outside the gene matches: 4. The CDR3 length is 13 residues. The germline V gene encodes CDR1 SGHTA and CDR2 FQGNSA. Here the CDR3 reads CASSPDRAQPQHF. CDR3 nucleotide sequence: TGTGCCAGCAGCCCGGACAGGGCGCAGCCCCAGCATTTT.

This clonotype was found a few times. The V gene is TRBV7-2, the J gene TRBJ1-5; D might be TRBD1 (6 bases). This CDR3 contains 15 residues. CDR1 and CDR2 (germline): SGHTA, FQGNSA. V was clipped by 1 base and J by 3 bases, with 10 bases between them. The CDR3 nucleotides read TGTGCCAGCAGCTTAGTACAGGGAAACAATCAGCCCCAGCATTTT. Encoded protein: CASSLVQGNNQPQHF.

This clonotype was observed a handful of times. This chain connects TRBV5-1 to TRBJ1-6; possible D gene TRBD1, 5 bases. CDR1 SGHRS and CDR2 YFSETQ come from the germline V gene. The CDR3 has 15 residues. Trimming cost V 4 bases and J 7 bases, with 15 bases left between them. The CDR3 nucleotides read TGCGCCAGCAGCCCTCCTGGGACGGGAAATTCACCCCTCCACTTT. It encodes CASSPPGTGNSPLHF. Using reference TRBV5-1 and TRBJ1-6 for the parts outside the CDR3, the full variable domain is KAGVTQTPRYLIKTRGQQVTLSCSPISGHRSVSWYQQTPGQGLQFLFEYFSETQRNKGNFPGRFSGRQFSNSRSEMNVSTLELGDSALYLCASSPPGTGNSPLHFGNGTRLTVT.

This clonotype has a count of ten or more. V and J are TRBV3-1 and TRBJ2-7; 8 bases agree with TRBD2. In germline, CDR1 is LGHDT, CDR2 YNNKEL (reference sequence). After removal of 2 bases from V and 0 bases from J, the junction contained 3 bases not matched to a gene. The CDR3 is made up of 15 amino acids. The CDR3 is CASSQKRGISYEQYF. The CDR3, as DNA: TGTGCCAGCAGCCAAAAGCGGGGGATCTCCTACGAGCAGTACTTC.

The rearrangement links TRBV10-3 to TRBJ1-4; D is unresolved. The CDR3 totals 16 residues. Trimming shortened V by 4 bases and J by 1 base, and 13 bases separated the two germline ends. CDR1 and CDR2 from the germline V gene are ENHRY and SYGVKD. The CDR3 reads CAISVGGRETNEKLFF. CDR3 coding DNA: TGTGCCATCAGTGTCGGCGGACGAGAAACTAATGAAAAACTGTTTTTT.

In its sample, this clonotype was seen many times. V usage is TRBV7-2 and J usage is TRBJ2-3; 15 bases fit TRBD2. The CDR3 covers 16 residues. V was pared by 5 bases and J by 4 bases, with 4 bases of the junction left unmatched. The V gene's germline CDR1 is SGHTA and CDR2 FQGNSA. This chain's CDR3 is CASSRTSGGAADTQYF. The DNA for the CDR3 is TGTGCCAGCAGCCGGACTAGCGGGGGGGCAGCAGATACGCAGTATTTT.

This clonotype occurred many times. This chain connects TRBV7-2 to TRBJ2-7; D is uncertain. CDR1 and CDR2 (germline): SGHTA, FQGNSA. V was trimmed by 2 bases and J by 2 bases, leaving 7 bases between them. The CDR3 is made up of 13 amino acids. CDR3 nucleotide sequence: TGTGCCAGCAGCTTACAGACGGCCTACGAGCAGTACTTC. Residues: CASSLQTAYEQYF.

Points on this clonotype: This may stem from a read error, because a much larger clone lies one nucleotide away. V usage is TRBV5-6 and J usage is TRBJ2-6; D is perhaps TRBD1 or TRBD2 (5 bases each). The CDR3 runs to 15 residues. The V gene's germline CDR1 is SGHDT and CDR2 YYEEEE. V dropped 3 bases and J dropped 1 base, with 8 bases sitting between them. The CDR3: CASSSRGSGANVLTF. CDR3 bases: TGTGCCAGCAGCTCGAGGGGTTCTGGGGCCAACGTCCTGACTTTC.

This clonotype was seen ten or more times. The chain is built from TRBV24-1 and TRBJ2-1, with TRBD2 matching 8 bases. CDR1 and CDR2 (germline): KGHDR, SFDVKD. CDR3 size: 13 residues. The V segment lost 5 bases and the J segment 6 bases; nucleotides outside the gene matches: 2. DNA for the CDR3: TGTGCCACCAGTGTCAGCGGGGGCAATGAGCAGTTCTTC. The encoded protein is CATSVSGGNEQFF.